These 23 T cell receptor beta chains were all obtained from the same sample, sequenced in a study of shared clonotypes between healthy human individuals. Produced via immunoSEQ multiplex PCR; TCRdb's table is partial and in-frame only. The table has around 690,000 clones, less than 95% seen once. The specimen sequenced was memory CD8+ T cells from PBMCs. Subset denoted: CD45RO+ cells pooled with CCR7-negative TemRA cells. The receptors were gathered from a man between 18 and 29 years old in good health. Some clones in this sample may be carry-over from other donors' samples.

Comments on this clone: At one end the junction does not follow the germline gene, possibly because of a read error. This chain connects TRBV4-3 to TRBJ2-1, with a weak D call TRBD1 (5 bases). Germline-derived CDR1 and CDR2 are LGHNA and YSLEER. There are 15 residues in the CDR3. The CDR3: CASGHDRNSYNEQFF. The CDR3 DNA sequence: TGCGCCAGCGGCCACGACAGAAACTCCTACAATGAGCAGTTCTTC.

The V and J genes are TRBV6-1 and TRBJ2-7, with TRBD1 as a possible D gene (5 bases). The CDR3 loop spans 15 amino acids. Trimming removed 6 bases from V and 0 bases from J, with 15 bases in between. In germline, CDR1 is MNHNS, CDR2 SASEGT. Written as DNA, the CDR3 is TGTGCCAGCAGGGCCTCAGGGCTCCCCTCCTACGAGCAGTACTTC. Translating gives CASRASGLPSYEQYF.

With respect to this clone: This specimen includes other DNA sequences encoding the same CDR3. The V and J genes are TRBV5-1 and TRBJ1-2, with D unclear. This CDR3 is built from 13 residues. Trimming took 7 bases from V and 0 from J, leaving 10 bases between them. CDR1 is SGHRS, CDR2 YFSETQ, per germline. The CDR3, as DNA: TGCGCCAGCTCTTTGGGTGCTAACTATGGCTACACCTTC. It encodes CASSLGANYGYTF.

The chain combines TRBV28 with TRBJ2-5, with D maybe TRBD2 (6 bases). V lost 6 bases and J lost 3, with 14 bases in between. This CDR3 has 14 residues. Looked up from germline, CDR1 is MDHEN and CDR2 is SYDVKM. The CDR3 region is CASRGVGGEETQYF. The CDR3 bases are TGTGCCAGCAGGGGGGTTGGAGGGGAAGAGACCCAGTACTTC.

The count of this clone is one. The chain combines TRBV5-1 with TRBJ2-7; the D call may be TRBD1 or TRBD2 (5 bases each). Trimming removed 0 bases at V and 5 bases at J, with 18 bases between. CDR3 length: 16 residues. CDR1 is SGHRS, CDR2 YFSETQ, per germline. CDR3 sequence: CASSLGGPWGRDEQYF. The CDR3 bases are TGCGCCAGCAGCTTGGGGGGACCTTGGGGCCGAGACGAGCAGTACTTC.

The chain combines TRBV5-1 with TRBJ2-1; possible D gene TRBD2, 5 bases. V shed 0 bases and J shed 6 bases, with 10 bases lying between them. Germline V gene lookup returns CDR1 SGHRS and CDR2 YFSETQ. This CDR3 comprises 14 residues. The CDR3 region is CASSLGLAPNEQFF. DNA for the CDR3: TGCGCCAGCAGCTTGGGTCTAGCTCCCAATGAGCAGTTCTTC. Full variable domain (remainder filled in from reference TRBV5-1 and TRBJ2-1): KAGVTQTPRYLIKTRGQQVTLSCSPISGHRSVSWYQQTPGQGLQFLFEYFSETQRNKGNFPGRFSGRQFSNSRSEMNVSTLELGDSALYLCASSLGLAPNEQFFGPGTRLTVL.

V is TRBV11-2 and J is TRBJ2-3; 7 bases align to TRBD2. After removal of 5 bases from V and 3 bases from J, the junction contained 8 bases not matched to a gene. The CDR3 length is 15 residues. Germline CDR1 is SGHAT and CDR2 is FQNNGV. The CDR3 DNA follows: TGTGCCAGCAGCCAGAGCGGGGATTTGACAGATACGCAGTATTTT. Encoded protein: CASSQSGDLTDTQYF.

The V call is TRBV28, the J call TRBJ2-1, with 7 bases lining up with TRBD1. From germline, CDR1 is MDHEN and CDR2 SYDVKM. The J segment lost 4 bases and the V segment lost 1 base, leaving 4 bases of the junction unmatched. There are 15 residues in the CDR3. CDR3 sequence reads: CASSLLQGIYNEQFF. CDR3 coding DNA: TGTGCCAGCAGTTTATTACAGGGGATTTACAATGAGCAGTTCTTC.

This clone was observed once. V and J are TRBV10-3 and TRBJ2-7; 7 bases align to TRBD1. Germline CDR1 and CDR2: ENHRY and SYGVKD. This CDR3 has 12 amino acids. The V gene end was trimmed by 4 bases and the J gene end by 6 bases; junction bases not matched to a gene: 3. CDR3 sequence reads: CAISGDSVEQYF. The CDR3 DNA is TGTGCCATCAGTGGGGACAGTGTCGAGCAGTACTTC.

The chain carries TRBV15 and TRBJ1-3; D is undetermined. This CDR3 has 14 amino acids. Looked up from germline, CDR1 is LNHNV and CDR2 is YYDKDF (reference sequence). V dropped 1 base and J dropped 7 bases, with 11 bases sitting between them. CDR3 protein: CATSRVERSNTIYF. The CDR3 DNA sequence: TGTGCCACCAGCAGAGTTGAGAGATCGAACACCATATATTTT.

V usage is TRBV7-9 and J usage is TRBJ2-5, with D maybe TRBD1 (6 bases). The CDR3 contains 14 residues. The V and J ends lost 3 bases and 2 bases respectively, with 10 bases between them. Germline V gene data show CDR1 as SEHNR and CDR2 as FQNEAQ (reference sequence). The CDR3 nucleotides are TGTGCCAGCAGCTTGGACAGTTGGCAAGAGACCCAGTACTTC. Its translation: CASSLDSWQETQYF.

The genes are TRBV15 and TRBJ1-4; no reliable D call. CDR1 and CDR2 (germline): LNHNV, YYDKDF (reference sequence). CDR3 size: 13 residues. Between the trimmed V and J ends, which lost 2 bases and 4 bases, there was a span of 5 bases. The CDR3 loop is CATSRQNNEKLFF. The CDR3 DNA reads TGTGCCACCAGCAGACAGAATAATGAAAAACTGTTTTTT.

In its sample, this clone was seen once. CDR3 sequence: CASSLALYNEQFF. The CDR3 DNA sequence: TGTGCCAGCAGCTTAGCACTTTACAATGAGCAGTTCTTC. The V gene is TRBV11-2, the J gene TRBJ2-1; D call uncertain. The CDR3 loop spans 13 amino acids. CDR1 SGHAT and CDR2 FQNNGV come from the germline V gene. V shed 1 base and J shed 4 bases, with 5 bases lying between them.

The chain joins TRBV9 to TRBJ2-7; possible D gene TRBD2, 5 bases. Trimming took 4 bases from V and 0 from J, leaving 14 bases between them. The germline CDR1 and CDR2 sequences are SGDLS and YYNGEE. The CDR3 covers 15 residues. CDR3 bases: TGTGCCAGCAGCCCAGAGGGAGCCAGCTCCTACGAGCAGTACTTC. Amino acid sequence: CASSPEGASSYEQYF. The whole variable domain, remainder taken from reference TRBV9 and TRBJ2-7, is DSGVTQTPKHLITATGQRVTLRCSPRSGDLSVYWYQQSLDQGLQFLIQYYNGEERAKGNILERFSAQQFPDLHSELNLSSLELGDSALYFCASSPEGASSYEQYFGPGTRLTVT.

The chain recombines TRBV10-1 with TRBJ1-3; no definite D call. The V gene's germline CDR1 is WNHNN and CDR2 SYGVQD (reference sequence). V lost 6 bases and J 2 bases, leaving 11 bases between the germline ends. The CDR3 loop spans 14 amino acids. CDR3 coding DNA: TGCGCCAGCAGCCATACCGGGGCTGGAAACACCATATATTTT. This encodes CASSHTGAGNTIYF.

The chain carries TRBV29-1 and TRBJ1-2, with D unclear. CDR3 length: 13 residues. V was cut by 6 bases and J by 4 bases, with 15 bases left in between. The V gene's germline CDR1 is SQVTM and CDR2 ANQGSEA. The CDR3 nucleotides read TGCAGCGTGTATCAGGACGGGCGCTATGGCTACACCTTC. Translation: CSVYQDGRYGYTF.

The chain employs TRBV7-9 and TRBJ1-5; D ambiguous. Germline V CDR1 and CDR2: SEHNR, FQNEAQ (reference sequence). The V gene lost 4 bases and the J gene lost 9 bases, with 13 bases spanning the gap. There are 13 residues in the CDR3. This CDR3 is CASSSSGPGPQHF. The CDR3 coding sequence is TGTGCCAGCAGCTCCTCCGGGCCCGGGCCCCAGCATTTT.

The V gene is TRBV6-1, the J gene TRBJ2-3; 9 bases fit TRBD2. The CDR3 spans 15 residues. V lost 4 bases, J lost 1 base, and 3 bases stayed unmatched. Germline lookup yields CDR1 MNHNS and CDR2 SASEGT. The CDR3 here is CASSGVAGGTDTQYF. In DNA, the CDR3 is TGTGCCAGCAGTGGGGTAGCGGGGGGCACAGATACGCAGTATTTT.

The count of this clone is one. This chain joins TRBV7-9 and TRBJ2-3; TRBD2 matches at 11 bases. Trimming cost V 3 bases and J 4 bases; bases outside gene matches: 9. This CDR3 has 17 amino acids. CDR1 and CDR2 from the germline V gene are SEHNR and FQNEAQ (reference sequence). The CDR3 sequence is CASSLRDSGRESDTQYF. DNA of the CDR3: TGTGCCAGCAGCTTGAGGGATAGCGGGAGGGAGTCAGATACGCAGTATTTT.

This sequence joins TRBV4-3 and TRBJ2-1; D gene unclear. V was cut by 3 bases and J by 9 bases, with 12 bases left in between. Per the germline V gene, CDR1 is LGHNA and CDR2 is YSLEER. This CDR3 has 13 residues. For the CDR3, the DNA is TGCGCCAGCAGCCAGATACTATCCCGTGAGCAGTTCTTC. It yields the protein CASSQILSREQFF.

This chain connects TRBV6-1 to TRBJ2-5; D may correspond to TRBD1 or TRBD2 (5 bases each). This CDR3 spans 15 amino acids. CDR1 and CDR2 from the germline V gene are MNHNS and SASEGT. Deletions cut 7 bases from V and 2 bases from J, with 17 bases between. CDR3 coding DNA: TGTGCCAGCATGGGGAGCAGGGTCGAACAAGAGACCCAGTACTTC. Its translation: CASMGSRVEQETQYF.

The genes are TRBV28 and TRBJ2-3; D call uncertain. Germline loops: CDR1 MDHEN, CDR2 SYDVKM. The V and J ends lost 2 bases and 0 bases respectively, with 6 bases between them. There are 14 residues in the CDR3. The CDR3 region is CASSLRLSTDTQYF. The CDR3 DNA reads TGTGCCAGCAGTTTAAGGCTTAGCACAGATACGCAGTATTTT. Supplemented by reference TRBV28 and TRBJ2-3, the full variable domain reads DVKVTQSSRYLVKRTGEKVFLECVQDMDHENMFWYRQDPGLGLRLIYFSYDVKMKEKGDIPEGYSVSREKKERFSLILESASTNQTSMYLCASSLRLSTDTQYFGPGTRLTVL.

The CDR3 DNA is TGTGCCAGCAGCTTAATAACAGGCAGCGAGCAGTACTTC. As protein: CASSLITGSEQYF. The chain recombines TRBV7-3 with TRBJ2-7, with a tentative D call TRBD1 (5 bases). In germline, CDR1 is SGHTA, CDR2 FQGTGA. This CDR3 is 13 amino acids long. V lost 1 base and J lost 6, with 10 bases in between.